The sequence of this T cell receptor beta chain was determined in a study of shared clonotypes between healthy human individuals. In the case of this clone: Its antigen is currently unknown.

The CDR3 loop spans 14 amino acids. Trimming took off 0 bases at V and 4 bases at J, with 9 bases between the two ends. The germline V gene encodes CDR1 SGHNT and CDR2 YYREEE (reference sequence). Method: immunoSEQ multiplex PCR; TCRdb's copy keeps in-frame clones and lacks some. The table shows about 1 million clones, with 60% to 80% occurring only once. Points from the study as a whole: Naive subsets tended to show greater estimated richness than memory subsets. The sole specimen, blood, was sampled, and tissue repertoires likely differ. Sharing of clonotypes among donors was expected to vary with sequencing depth.

The CD4+ fraction was divided into a CD45RA+ naive subset and a CD45RA-negative memory subset. Sequencing was performed on memory CD4+ T cells sorted from blood. The sample's subset: CD45RA-negative fraction. The J gene is TRBJ2-3, the V gene TRBV5-4; D unclear. The sequence was obtained from a man aged 18 to 29 in good health. The CDR3 nucleotides are TGTGCCAGCAGCTTGGCCAAAAGGCCAGATACGCAGTATTTT. Protein sequence: CASSLAKRPDTQYF.